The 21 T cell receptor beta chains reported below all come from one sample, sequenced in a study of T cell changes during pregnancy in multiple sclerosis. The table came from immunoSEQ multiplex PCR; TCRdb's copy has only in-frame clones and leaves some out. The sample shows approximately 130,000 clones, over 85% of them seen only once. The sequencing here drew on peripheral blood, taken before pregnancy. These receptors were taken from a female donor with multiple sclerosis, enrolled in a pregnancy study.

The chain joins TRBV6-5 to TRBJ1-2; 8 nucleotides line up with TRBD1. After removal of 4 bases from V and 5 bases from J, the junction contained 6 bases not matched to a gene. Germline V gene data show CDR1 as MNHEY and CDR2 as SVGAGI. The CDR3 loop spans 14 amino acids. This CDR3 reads CASSSLGQDYGYTF. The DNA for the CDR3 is TGTGCCAGCAGTTCCCTGGGACAGGATTATGGCTACACCTTC.

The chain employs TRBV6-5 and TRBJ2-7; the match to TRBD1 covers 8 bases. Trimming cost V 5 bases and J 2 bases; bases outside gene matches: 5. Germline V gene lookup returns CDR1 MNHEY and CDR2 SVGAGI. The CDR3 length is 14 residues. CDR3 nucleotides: TGTGCCAGCAGTCCGGACAGGGTTACCTACGAGCAGTACTTC. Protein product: CASSPDRVTYEQYF.

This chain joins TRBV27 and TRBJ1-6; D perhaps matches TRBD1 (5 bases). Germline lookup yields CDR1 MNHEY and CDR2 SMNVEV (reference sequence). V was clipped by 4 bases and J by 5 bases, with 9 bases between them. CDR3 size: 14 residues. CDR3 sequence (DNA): TGTGCCAGCAGTTCGGGACTGCATAATTCACCCCTCCACTTT. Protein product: CASSSGLHNSPLHF.

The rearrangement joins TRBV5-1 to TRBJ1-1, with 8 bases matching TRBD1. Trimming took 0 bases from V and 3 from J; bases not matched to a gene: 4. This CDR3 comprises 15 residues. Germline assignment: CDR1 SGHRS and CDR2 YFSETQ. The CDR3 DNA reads TGCGCCAGCAGCTTGGATGGCAGGGGGCACACTGAAGCTTTCTTT. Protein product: CASSLDGRGHTEAFF.

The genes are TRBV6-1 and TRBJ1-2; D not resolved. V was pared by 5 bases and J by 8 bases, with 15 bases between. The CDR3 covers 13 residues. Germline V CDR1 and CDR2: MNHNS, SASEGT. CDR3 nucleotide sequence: TGTGCCAGCAGTTCAGGCAGGTCGCTGGGCTACACCTTC. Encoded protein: CASSSGRSLGYTF.

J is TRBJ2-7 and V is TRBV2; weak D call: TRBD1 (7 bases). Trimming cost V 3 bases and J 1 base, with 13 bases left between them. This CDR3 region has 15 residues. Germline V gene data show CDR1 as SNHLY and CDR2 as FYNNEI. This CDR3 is CASSDSRGTSYEQYF. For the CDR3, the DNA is TGTGCCAGCAGTGATAGCAGGGGGACTTCCTACGAGCAGTACTTC.

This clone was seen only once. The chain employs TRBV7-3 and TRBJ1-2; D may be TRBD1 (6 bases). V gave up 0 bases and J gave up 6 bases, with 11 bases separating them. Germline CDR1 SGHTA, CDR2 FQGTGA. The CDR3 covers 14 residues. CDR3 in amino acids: CASSLTGQGNGYTF. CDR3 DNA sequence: TGTGCCAGCAGCTTAACCGGGCAGGGGAATGGCTACACCTTC.

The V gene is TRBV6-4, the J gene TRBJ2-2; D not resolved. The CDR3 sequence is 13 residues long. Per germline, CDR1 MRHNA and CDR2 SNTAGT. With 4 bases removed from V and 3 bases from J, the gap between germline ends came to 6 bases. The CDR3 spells CASSVEYTGELFF. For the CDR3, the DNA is TGTGCCAGCAGTGTGGAGTACACCGGGGAGCTGTTTTTT.

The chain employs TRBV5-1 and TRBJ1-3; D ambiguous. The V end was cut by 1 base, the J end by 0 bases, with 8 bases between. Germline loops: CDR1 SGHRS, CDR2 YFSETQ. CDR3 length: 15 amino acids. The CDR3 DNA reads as TGCGCCAGCAGCTTGCATATCGGCTCTGGAAACACCATATATTTT. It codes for CASSLHIGSGNTIYF.

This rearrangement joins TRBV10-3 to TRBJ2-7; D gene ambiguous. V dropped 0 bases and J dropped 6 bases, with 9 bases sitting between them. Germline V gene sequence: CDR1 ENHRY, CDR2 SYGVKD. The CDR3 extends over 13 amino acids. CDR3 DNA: TGTGCCATCAGTGAGTCTACAGAAGTCGAGCAGTACTTC. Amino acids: CAISESTEVEQYF.

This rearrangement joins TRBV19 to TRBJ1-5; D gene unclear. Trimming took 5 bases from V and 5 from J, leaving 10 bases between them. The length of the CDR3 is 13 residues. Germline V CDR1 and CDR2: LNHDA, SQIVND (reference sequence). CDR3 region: CASSSSVDQPQHF. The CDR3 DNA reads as TGTGCCAGTAGTTCCAGTGTGGATCAGCCCCAGCATTTT.

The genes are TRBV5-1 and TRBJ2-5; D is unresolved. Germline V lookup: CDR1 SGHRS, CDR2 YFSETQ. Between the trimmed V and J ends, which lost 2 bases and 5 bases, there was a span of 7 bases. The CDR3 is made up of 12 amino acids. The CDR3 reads CASSLPEETQYF. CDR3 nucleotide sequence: TGCGCCAGCAGCTTACCGGAGGAGACCCAGTACTTC.

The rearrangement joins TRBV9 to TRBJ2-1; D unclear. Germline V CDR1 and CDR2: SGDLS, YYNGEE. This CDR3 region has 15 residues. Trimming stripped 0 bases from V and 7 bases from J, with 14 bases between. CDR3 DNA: TGTGCCAGCAGCGTAGGTCGTCTAGTCGTAAATGAGCAGTTCTTC. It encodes CASSVGRLVVNEQFF.

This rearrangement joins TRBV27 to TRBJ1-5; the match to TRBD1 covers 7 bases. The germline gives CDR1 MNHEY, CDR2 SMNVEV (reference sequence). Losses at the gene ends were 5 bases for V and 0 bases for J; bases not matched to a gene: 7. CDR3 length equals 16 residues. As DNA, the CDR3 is TGTGCCAGCAGTCCCGGGACAGATTATAGCAATCAGCCCCAGCATTTT. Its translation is CASSPGTDYSNQPQHF.

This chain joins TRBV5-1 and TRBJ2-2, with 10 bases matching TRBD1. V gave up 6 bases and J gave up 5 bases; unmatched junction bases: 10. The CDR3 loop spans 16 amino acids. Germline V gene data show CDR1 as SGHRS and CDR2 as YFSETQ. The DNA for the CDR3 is TGCGCCAGCACCCCGACGGGACAGGGGAGAACCGGGGAGCTGTTTTTT. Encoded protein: CASTPTGQGRTGELFF.

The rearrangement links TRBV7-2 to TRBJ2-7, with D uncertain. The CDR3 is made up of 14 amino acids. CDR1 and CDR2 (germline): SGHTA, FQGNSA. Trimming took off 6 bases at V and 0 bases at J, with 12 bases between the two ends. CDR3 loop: CASSQAPYSYEQYF. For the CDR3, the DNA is TGTGCCAGCAGTCAAGCCCCCTACTCCTACGAGCAGTACTTC.

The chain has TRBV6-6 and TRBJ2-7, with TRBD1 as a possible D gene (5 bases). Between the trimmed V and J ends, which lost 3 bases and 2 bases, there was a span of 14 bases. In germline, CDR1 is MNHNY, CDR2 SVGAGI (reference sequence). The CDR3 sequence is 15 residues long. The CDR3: CASSYSTRVPYEQYF. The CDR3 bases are TGTGCCAGCAGTTATTCTACCAGGGTGCCCTACGAGCAGTACTTC.

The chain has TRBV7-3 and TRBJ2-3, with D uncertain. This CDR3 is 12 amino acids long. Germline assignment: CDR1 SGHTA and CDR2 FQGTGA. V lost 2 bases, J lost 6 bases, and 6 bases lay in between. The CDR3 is CASSLGRDTQYF. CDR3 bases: TGTGCCAGCAGCTTAGGTCGGGATACGCAGTATTTT.

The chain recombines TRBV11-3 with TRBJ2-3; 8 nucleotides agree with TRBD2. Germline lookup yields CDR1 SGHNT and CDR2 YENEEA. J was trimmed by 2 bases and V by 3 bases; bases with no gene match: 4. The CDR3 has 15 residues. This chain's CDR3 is CASSFSGMDTDTQYF. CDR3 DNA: TGTGCCAGCAGCTTTAGCGGGATGGACACAGATACGCAGTATTTT.

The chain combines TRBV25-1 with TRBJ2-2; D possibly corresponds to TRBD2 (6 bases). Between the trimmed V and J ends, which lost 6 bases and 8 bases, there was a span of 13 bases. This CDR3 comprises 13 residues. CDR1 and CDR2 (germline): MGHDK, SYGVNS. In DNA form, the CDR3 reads TGTGCCAGCAGGGGACTGACGGATGGGGAGCTGTTTTTT. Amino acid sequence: CASRGLTDGELFF.

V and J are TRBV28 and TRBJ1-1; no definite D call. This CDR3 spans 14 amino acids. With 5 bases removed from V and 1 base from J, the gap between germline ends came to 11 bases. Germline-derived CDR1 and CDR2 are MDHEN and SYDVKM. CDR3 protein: CASSPPSGNTEAFF. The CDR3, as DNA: TGTGCCAGCAGTCCCCCCTCAGGGAACACTGAAGCTTTCTTT.